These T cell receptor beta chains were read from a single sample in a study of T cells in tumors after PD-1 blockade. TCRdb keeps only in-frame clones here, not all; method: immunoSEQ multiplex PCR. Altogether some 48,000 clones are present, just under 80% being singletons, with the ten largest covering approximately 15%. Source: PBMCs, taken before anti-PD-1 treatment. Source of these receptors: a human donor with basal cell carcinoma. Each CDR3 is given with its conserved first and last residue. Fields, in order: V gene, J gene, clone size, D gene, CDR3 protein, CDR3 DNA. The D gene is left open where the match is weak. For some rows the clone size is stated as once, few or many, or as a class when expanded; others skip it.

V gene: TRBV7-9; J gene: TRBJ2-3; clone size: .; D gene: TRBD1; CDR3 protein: CASSFTGGGDTQYF; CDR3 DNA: TGTGCCAGCAGCTTTACAGGGGGCGGAGATACGCAGTATTTT
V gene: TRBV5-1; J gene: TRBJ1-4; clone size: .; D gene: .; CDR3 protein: CASSSGATNEKLFF; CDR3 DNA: TGCGCCAGCAGCTCGGGAGCAACTAATGAAAAACTGTTTTTT
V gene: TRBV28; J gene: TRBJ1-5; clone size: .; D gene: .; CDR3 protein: CASSLFSLYRDHRNQPQHF; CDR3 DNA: TGTGCCAGCAGTTTATTTTCCCTTTACCGGGACCATCGCAATCAGCCCCAGCATTTT
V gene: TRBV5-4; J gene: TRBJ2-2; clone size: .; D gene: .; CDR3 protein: CASSPTARVDTGELFF; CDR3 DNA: TGTGCCAGCAGTCCCACTGCCAGGGTTGACACCGGGGAGCTGTTTTTT
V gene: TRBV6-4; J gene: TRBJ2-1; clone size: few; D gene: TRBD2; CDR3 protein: CASSVPKRGAPYNEQFF; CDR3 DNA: TGTGCCAGCAGTGTCCCTAAGCGGGGGGCACCCTACAATGAGCAGTTCTTC
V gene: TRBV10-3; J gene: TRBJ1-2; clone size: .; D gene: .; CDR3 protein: CAISESGGNYGYTF; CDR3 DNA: TGTGCCATCAGTGAGTCGGGAGGAAACTATGGCTACACCTTC
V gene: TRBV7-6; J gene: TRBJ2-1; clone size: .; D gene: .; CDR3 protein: CASSLGGVRNEQFF; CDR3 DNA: TGTGCCAGCAGCTTAGGCGGTGTGCGGAATGAGCAGTTCTTC
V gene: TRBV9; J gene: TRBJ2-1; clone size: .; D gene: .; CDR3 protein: CASSVGQGAYNEQFF; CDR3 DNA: TGTGCCAGCAGCGTAGGGCAGGGTGCCTACAATGAGCAGTTCTTC
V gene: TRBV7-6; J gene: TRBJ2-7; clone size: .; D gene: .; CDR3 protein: CASSLGGLEQYF; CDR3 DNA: TGTGCCAGCAGCTTAGGGGGACTCGAGCAGTACTTC
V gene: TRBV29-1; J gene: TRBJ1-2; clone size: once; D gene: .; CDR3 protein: CSVDWEGSNYGYTF; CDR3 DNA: TGCAGCGTTGATTGGGAGGGATCTAACTATGGCTACACCTTC
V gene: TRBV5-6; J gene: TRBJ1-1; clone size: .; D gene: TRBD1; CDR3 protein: CASSPDRDTEAFF; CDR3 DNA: TGTGCCAGCAGCCCCGACAGGGACACTGAAGCTTTCTTT
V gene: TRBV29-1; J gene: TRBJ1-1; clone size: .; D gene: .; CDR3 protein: CSVVPGTEAFF; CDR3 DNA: TGCAGCGTTGTCCCGGGGACTGAAGCTTTCTTT
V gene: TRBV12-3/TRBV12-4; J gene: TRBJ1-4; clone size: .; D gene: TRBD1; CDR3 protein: CASSWTGREKLFF; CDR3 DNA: TGTGCCAGCAGCTGGACAGGTCGTGAAAAACTGTTTTTT
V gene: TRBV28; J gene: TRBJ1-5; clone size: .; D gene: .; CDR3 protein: CASSPRPSGNQPQHF; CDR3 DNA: TGTGCCAGCAGCCCCAGACCCAGCGGCAATCAGCCCCAGCATTTT
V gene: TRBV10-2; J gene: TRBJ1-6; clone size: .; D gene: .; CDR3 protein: CASSADPGNSPLHF; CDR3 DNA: TGCGCCAGCAGTGCTGATCCGGGCAATTCACCCCTCCACTTT
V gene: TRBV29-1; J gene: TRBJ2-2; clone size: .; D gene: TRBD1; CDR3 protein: CSVEGQGGTGELFF; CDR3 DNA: TGCAGCGTTGAAGGACAGGGGGGCACCGGGGAGCTGTTTTTT
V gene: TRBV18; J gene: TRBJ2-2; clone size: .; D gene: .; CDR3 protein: CASSPIRTANTGELFF; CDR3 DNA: TGTGCCAGCTCACCAATCAGGACAGCGAACACCGGGGAGCTGTTTTTT
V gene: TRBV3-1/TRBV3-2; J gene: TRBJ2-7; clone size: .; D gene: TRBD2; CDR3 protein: CASSQGLAASYEQYF; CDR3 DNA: TGTGCCAGCAGCCAAGGTCTAGCGGCTTCCTACGAGCAGTACTTC
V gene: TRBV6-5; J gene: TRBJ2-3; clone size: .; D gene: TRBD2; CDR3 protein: CASSYTSGGDTQYF; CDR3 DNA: TGTGCCAGCAGTTATACTAGCGGGGGGGATACGCAGTATTTT
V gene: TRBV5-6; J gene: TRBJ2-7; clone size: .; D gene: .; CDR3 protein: CASSTSLDIYEQYF; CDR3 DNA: TGTGCCAGCAGTACGTCCCTCGACATCTACGAGCAGTACTTC
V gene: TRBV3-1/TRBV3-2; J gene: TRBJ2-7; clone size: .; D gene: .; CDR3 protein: CASSQGPLAQYEQYF; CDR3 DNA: TGTGCCAGCAGCCAAGGTCCCCTCGCCCAGTACGAGCAGTACTTC
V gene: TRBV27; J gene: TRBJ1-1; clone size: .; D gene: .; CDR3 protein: CASSLSHSAPTEAFF; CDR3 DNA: TGTGCCAGCAGTTTATCGCACAGTGCTCCCACTGAAGCTTTCTTT
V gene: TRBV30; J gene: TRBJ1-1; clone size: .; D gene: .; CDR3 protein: CAWSVRVDTEAFF; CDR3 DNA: TGTGCCTGGAGTGTACGGGTCGACACTGAAGCTTTCTTT
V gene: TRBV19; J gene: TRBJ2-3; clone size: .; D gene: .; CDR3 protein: CASSASRDPETDTQYF; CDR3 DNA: TGTGCCAGTAGTGCCTCCCGGGACCCCGAGACAGATACGCAGTATTTT
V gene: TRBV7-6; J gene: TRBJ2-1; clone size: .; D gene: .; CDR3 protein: CASSLGGAPASSYNEQFF; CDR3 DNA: TGTGCCAGCAGCTTGGGGGGGGCCCCGGCAAGCTCCTACAATGAGCAGTTCTTC
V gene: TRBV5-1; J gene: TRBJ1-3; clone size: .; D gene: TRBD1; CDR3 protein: CASSPRTGSGNTIYF; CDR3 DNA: TGCGCCAGCAGCCCCAGGACAGGCTCTGGAAACACCATATATTTT
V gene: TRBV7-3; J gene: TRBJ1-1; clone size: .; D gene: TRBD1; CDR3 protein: CASRSTQGQLNTEAFF; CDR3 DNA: TGTGCCAGCCGCTCCACACAGGGGCAGCTAAACACTGAAGCTTTCTTT
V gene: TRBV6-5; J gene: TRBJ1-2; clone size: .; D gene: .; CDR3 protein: CASNTGTPYGYTF; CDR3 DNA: TGTGCCAGCAATACCGGGACACCTTATGGCTACACCTTC
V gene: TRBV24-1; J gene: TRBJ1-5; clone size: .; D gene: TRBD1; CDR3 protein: CATAAGQGAKQPQHF; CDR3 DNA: TGTGCCACCGCCGCGGGACAGGGGGCCAAACAGCCCCAGCATTTT
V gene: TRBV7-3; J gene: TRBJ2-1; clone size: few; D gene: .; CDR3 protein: CASSLTGTSIISYNEQFF; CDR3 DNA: TGTGCCAGCAGCTTAACCGGGACATCGATTATATCCTACAATGAGCAGTTCTTC
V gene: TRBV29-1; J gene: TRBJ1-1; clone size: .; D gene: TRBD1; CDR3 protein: CSAPTGGSEAFF; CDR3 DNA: TGCAGCGCTCCGACAGGGGGTTCTGAAGCTTTCTTT